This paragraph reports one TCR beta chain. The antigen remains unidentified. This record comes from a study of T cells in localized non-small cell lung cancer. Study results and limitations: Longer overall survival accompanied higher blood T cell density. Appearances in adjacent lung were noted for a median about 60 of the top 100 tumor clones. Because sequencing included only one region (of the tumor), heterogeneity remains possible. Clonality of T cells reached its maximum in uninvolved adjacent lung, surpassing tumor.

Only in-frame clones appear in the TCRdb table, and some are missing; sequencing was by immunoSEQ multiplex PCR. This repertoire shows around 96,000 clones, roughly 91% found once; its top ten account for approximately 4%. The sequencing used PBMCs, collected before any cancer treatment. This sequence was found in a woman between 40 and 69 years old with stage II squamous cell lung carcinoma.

As DNA, the CDR3 is TGTGCCAGCAGTGAAGAAACCCTCCACTTT. It is translated as CASSEETLHF. The chain is built from TRBV6-1 and TRBJ1-6; no firm D call. The CDR3 is 10 amino acids. V gave up 1 base and J gave up 14 bases, with 3 bases separating them. The germline V gene encodes CDR1 MNHNS and CDR2 SASEGT.